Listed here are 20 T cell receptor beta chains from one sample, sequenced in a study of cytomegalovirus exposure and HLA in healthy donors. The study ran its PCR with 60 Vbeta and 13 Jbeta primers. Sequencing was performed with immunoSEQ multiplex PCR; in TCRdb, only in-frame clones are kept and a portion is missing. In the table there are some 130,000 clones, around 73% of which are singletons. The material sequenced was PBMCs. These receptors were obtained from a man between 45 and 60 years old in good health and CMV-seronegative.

CDR3 sequence: CASSPLRDTDTQYF. The CDR3 DNA reads TGTGCCAGCAGCCCCCTCCGAGACACAGATACGCAGTATTTT. The J gene is TRBJ2-3, the V gene TRBV7-2; D not resolved. The CDR3 is 14 residues long. The ends were cut back, 5 bases at V and 2 bases at J, with 11 bases in the middle. Germline lookup yields CDR1 SGHTA and CDR2 FQGNSA.

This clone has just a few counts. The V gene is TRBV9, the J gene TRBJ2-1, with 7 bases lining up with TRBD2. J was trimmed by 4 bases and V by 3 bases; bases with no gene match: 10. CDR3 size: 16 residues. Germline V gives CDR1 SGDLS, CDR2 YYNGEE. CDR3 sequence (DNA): TGTGCCAGCAGCGCGGGGGGTGGGAATTCTTACAATGAGCAGTTCTTC. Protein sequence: CASSAGGGNSYNEQFF.

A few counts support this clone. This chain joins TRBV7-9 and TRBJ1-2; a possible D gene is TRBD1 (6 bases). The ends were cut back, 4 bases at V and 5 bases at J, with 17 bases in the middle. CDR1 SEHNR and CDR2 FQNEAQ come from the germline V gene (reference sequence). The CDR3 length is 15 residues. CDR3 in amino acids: CASSYFGEGDYGYTF. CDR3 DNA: TGTGCCAGCAGCTACTTTGGGGAGGGGGATTATGGCTACACCTTC.

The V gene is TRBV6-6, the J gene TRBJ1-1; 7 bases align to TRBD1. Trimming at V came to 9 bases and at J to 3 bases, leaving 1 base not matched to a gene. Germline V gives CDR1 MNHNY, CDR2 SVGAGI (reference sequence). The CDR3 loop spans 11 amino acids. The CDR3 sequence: CASDRDTEAFF. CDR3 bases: TGTGCCAGTGACAGGGACACTGAAGCTTTCTTT.

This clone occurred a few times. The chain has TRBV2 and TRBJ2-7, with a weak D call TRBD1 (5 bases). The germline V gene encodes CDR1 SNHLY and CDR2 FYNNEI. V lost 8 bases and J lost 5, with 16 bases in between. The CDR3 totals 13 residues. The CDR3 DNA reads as TGTGCCAGCGCGGTGCAGGGCAGAAACGAGCAGTACTTC. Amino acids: CASAVQGRNEQYF.

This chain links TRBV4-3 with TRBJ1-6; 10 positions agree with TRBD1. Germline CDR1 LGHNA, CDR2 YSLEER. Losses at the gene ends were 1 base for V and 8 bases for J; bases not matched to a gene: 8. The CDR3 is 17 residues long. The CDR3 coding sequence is TGCGCCAGCAGCCAAGTTATCGGCGGGACAGGGGATTCACCCCTCCACTTT. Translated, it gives CASSQVIGGTGDSPLHF.

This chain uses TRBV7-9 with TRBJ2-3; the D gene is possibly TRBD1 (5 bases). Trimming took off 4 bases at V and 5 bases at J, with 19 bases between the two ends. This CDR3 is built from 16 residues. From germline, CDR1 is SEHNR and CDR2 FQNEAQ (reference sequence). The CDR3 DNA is TGTGCCAGCAGCTCCACCAAGGACAATTCGGGAGATACGCAGTATTTT. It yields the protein CASSSTKDNSGDTQYF.

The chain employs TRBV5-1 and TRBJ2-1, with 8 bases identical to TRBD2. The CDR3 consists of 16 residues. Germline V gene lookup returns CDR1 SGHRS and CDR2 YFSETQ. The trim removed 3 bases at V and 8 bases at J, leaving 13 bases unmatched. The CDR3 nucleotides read TGCGCCAGCAGCTCGACGGGGGGACTAGAATTTGATGAGCAGTTCTTC. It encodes CASSSTGGLEFDEQFF.

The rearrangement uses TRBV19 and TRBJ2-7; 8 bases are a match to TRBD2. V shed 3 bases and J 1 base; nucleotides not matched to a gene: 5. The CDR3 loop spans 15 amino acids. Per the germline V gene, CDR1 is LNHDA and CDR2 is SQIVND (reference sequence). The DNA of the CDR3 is TGTGCCAGTAGTATGGAGCTAGCGGGTTCCTACGAGCAGTACTTC. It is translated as CASSMELAGSYEQYF.

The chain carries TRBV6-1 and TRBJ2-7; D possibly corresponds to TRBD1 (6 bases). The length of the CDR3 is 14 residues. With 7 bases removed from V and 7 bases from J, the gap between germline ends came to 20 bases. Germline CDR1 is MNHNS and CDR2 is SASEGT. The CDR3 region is CASIEREFQGEQYF. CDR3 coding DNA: TGTGCCAGCATCGAGAGAGAATTCCAGGGGGAGCAGTACTTC.

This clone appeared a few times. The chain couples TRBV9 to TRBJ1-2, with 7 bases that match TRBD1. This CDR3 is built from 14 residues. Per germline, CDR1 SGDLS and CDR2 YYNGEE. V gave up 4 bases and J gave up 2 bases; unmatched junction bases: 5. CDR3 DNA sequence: TGTGCCAGCAGCCCACAGGGGACCAACTATGGCTACACCTTC. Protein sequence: CASSPQGTNYGYTF.

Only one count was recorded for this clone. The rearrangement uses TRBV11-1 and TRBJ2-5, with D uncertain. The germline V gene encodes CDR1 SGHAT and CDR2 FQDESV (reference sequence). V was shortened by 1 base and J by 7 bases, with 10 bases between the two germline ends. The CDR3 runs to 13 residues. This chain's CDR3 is CASSLGRHGTQYF. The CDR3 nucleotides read TGTGCCAGCAGCTTAGGGCGGCACGGGACCCAGTACTTC.

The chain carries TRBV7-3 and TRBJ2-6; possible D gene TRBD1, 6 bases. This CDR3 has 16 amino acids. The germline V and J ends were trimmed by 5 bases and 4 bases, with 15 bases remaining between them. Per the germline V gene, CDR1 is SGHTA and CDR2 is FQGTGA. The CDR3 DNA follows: TGTGCCAGCAGCCCTCAACAGGGAACGGGGGCCAACGTCCTGACTTTC. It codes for CASSPQQGTGANVLTF.

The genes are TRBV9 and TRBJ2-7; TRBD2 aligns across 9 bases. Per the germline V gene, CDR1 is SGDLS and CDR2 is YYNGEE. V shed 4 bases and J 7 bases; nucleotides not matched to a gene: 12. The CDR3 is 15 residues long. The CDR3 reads CASSTIAGELREQYF. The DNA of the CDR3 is TGTGCCAGCAGCACGATAGCGGGAGAGTTGAGAGAGCAGTACTTC.

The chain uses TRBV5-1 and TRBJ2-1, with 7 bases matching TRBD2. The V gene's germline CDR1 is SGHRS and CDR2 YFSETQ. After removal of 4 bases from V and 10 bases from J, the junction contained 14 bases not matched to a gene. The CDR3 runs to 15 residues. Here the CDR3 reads CASSLTGLISEEQFF. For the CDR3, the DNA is TGCGCCAGCAGCCTTACGGGACTAATTAGTGAGGAGCAGTTCTTC.

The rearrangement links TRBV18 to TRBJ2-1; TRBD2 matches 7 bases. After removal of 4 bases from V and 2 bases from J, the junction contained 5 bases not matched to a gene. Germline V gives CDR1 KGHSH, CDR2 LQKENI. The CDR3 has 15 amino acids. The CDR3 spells CASSQGLAAYNEQFF. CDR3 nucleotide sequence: TGTGCCAGCTCACAAGGGCTAGCGGCCTACAATGAGCAGTTCTTC.

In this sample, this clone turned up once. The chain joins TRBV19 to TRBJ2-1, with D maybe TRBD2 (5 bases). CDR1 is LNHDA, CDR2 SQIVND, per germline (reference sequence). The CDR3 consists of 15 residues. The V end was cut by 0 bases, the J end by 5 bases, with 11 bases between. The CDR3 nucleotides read TGTGCCAGTAGTATAGAAGGGCTAGCCGACAATGAGCAGTTCTTC. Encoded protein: CASSIEGLADNEQFF. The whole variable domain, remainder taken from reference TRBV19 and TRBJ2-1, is DGGITQSPKYLFRKEGQNVTLSCEQNLNHDAMYWYRQDPGQGLRLIYYSQIVNDFQKGDIAEGYSVSREKKESFPLTVTSAQKNPTAFYLCASSIEGLADNEQFFGPGTRLTVL.

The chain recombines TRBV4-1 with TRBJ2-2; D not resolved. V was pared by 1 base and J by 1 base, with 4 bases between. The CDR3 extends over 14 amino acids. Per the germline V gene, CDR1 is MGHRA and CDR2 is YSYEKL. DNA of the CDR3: TGCGCCAGCAGCCAAGTCGGGAACACCGGGGAGCTGTTTTTT. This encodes CASSQVGNTGELFF.

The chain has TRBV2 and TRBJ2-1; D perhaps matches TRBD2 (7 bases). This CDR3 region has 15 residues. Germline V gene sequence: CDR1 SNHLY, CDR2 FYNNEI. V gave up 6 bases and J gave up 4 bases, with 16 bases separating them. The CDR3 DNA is TGTGCCAGCAGAGGGGGTGGCGGGGGATACAATGAGCAGTTCTTC. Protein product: CASRGGGGGYNEQFF.

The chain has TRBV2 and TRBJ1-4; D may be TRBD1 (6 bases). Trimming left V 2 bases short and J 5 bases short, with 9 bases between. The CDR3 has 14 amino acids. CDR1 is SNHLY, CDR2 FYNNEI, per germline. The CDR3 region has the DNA TGTGCCAGCAGTGAATTCACAGGGAATGAAAAACTGTTTTTT. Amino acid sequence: CASSEFTGNEKLFF.